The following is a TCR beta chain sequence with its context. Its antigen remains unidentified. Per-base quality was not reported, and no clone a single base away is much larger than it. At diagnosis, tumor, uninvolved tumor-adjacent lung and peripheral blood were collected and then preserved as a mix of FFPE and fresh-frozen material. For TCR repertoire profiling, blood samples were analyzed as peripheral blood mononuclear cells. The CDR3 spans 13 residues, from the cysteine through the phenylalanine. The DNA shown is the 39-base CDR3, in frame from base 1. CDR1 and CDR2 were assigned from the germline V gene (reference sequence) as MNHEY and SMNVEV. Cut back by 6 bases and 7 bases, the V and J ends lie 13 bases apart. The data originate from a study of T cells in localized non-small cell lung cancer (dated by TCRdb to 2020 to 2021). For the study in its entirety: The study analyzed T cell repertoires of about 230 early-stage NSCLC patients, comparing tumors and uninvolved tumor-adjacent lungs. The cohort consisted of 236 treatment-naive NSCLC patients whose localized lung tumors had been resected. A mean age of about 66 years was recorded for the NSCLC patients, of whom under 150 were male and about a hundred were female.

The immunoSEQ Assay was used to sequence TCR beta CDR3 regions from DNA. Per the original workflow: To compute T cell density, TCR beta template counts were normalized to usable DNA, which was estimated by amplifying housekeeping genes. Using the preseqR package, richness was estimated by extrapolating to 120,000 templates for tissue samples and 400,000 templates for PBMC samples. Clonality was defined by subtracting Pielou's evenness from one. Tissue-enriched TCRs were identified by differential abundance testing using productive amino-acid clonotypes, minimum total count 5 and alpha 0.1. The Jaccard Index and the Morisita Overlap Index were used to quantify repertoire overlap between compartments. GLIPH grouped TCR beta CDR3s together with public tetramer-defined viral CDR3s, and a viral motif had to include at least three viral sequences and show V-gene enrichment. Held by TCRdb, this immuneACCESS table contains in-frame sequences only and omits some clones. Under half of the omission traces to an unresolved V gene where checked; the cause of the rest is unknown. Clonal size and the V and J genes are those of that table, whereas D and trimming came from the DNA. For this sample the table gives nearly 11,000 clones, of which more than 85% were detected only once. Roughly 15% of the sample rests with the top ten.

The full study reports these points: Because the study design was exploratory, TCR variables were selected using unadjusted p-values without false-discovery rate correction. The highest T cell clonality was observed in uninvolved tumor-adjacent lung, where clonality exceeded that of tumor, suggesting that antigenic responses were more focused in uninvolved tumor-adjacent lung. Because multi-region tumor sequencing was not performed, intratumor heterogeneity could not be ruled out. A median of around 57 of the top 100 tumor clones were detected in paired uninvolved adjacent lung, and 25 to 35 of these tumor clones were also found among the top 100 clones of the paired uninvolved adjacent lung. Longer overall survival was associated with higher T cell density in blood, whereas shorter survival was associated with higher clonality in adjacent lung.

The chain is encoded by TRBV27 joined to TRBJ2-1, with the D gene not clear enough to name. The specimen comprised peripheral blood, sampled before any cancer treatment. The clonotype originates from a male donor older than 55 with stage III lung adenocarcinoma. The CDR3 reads CASRLDPLNEQFF. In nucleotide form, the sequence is TGTGCCAGCAGACTCGATCCCTTAAATGAGCAGTTCTTC.